Following are 14 T cell receptor beta chains from one sample sequenced in a study of T cells after yellow fever vaccination. TCRdb passed the 5' RACE reads through MiXCR, listing each CDR3 protein once. The sample holds about 68,000 distinct CDR3 sequences, about 6% seen once. The sequencing used CD8+ T cells sorted from PBMCs, collected about 49 days after the first yellow fever vaccination. These receptors were collected from a man aged 18-30 years who received the YFV17D yellow fever vaccine.

V and J are TRBV6-1 and TRBJ2-7; possible D gene TRBD1, 7 bases. Germline assignment: CDR1 MNHNS and CDR2 SASEGT. The CDR3 is 14 residues long. Trimming took off 6 bases at V and 3 bases at J, with 15 bases between the two ends. The CDR3 is CASRSGGGVYEQYF. For the CDR3, the DNA is TGTGCCAGCAGGTCAGGGGGAGGCGTCTACGAGCAGTACTTC.

This clonotype came up a few times. The CDR3 here is CASSLEEGGREQYF. The CDR3 DNA sequence: TGTGCCAGCAGTTTAGAGGAAGGGGGGAGGGAGCAGTACTTC. The V call is TRBV27, the J call TRBJ2-7, with D perhaps assigned TRBD1 or TRBD2 (6 bases each). The CDR3 consists of 14 residues. Germline CDR1 and CDR2: MNHEY and SMNVEV (reference sequence). V shed 2 bases and J shed 7 bases, with 15 bases lying between them.

This clonotype was seen a few times. V gene TRBV15 combines with J gene TRBJ1-2; D may be TRBD1 (6 bases). The CDR3 is 16 amino acids. Trimming took 4 bases from V and 13 from J, leaving 28 bases between them. Germline-derived CDR1 and CDR2 are LNHNV and YYDKDF (reference sequence). The CDR3 spells CATSMGMVTGLSSGTF. The CDR3 bases are TGTGCCACCAGCATGGGGATGGTTACAGGGCTCTCCTCCGGCACCTTC.

This clonotype was recorded at least ten times. The chain recombines TRBV4-1 with TRBJ2-7, with 11 nucleotides matching TRBD2. The CDR3 has 15 amino acids. CDR1 and CDR2 (germline): MGHRA, YSYEKL. V dropped 2 bases and J dropped 4; count of bases not matched to a gene: 4. The CDR3 region is CASSQLTSGGYEQYF. The CDR3 nucleotides read TGCGCCAGCAGCCAACTAACTAGCGGGGGATACGAGCAGTACTTC.

Ten or more counts support this clonotype. This chain links TRBV4-3 with TRBJ1-3; D is ambiguous. Trimming shortened V by 0 bases and J by 4 bases, and 7 bases separated the two germline ends. Per the germline V gene, CDR1 is LGHNA and CDR2 is YSLEER. The CDR3 sequence is 14 residues long. In nucleotides, the CDR3 is TGCGCCAGCAGCCAAGACGGGTTAGGAAACACCATATATTTT. Amino acid sequence: CASSQDGLGNTIYF.

This clonotype came up many times. The rearrangement links TRBV7-9 to TRBJ2-5; TRBD2 aligns across 7 bases. The germline V gene has CDR1 SEHNR and CDR2 FQNEAQ (reference sequence). Trimming cost V 5 bases and J 4 bases; bases outside gene matches: 10. The length of the CDR3 is 15 residues. CDR3 coding DNA: TGTGCCAGCAGCCGACCCATAGCGGGCGGAGAGACCCAGTACTTC. Protein: CASSRPIAGGETQYF.

This clonotype was picked up many times. The rearrangement joins TRBV5-1 to TRBJ2-1, with TRBD2 matching over 8 bases. V trimming: 0 bases; J trimming: 5 bases; junction bases outside the gene matches: 7. Germline V lookup: CDR1 SGHRS, CDR2 YFSETQ. The CDR3 consists of 16 residues. As DNA, the CDR3 is TGCGCCAGCAGCTTGGGCCTCGGGGGGGTTCACAATGAGCAGTTCTTC. This codes for CASSLGLGGVHNEQFF.

Ten or more counts support this clonotype. The chain links TRBV20-1 to TRBJ2-1; D is unclear. V was shortened by 3 bases and J by 9 bases, with 9 bases between the two germline ends. Germline V CDR1 and CDR2: DFQATT, SNEGSKA (reference sequence). The CDR3 runs 11 residues. The CDR3 here is CSASRAREQFF. In DNA, the CDR3 is TGCAGTGCTAGCCGTGCTCGTGAGCAGTTCTTC.

CDR3 residues: CASSAAGATEQYV. The CDR3 coding sequence is TGTGCCAGCAGTGCCGCAGGGGCGACCGAGCAGTACGTC. The rearrangement joins TRBV27 to TRBJ2-7; TRBD1 might be the D (6 bases). V was clipped by 5 bases and J by 6 bases, with 14 bases between them. CDR1 is MNHEY, CDR2 SMNVEV, per germline (reference sequence). This CDR3 is built from 13 residues.

The chain couples TRBV7-9 to TRBJ2-3; 8 bases fit TRBD2. Germline V gene data show CDR1 as SEHNR and CDR2 as FQNEAQ (reference sequence). CDR3 length equals 15 residues. Trimming at V came to 5 bases and at J to 7 bases, leaving 11 bases not matched to a gene. CDR3 coding DNA: TGTGCCAGCAGCCCGCCCCACGGGGGGGAAAATACGCAGTATTTT. This gives the protein CASSPPHGGENTQYF.

In this sample, this clonotype turned up many times. This rearrangement joins TRBV25-1 to TRBJ2-2; D gene unclear. The CDR3 runs 13 residues. Germline-derived CDR1 and CDR2 are MGHDK and SYGVNS. Trimming removed 1 base at V and 5 bases at J, with 5 bases between. The CDR3 region is CASSEFRTGELFF. CDR3 nucleotides: TGTGCCAGCAGTGAATTTAGGACCGGGGAGCTGTTTTTT. Complete variable domain (other parts from reference TRBV25-1 and TRBJ2-2): EADIYQTPRYLVIGTGKKITLECSQTMGHDKMYWYQQDPGMELHLIHYSYGVNSTEKGDLSSESTVSRIRTEHFPLTLESARPSHTSQYLCASSEFRTGELFFGEGSRLTVL.

This clonotype was detected many times. This rearrangement joins TRBV7-6 to TRBJ2-5, with D possibly being TRBD2 (6 bases). The germline V gene encodes CDR1 SGHVS and CDR2 FNYEAQ. The V gene lost 2 bases and the J gene lost 3 bases, with 7 bases spanning the gap. The CDR3 spans 13 residues. The CDR3 protein is CASSLPGEETQYF. The CDR3 DNA reads TGTGCCAGCAGCTTACCGGGGGAAGAGACCCAGTACTTC.

This clonotype has just a few counts. The V call is TRBV7-2, the J call TRBJ1-4; D gene ambiguous. Trimming took 4 bases from V and 7 from J, leaving 4 bases between them. Germline V CDR1 and CDR2: SGHTA, FQGNSA. The CDR3 spans 11 residues. In DNA, the CDR3 is TGTGCCAGCAGCTACGGTGAAAAACTGTTTTTT. This encodes CASSYGEKLFF.

This clonotype was detected ten times or more. The genes are TRBV29-1 and TRBJ2-1; D tentatively fits TRBD1 or TRBD2 (5 bases each). Germline CDR1 reads SQVTM; CDR2 reads ANQGSEA. The CDR3 length is 11 residues. Trimming took off 2 bases at V and 7 bases at J, with 6 bases between the two ends. The CDR3 sequence is CSVEWGNEQFF. The CDR3 nucleotides are TGCAGCGTTGAATGGGGGAATGAGCAGTTCTTC.